Below are 5 T cell receptor beta chains sequenced from a single sample in a study of radiation and T cells in renal cell carcinoma. Time point given: blood 2 weeks post-SBRT. The treatment here: 15 Gy SBRT to primary tumor, nephrectomy 4 weeks later. Sequencing used immunoSEQ multiplex PCR; TCRdb keeps in-frame clones, though not all of them. The sample yields some 150,000 clones, approximately 90% seen once. The sample was blood, taken from a patient whose treatment included radiotherapy and nephrectomy. These receptors were collected from a woman aged 45-59 years with renal cell carcinoma.

The chain has TRBV7-2 and TRBJ2-3, with 11 bases fitting TRBD2. This CDR3 comprises 18 residues. With 5 bases clipped from V and 1 base from J, the junction kept 11 bases outside the gene matches. Per germline, CDR1 SGHTA and CDR2 FQGNSA. In DNA, the CDR3 is TGTGCCAGCAGCCCATCTCTAGCGGGGGGATGGGGCACAGATACGCAGTATTTT. Translating it yields CASSPSLAGGWGTDTQYF.

This clone came up once. The chain is built from TRBV2 and TRBJ1-1, with TRBD1 as a possible D gene (5 bases). Germline V lookup: CDR1 SNHLY, CDR2 FYNNEI. CDR3 length: 13 amino acids. V was clipped by 8 bases and J by 0 bases, with 10 bases between them. In nucleotides, the CDR3 is TGTGCCAGCGGGCAACAGGTGAACACTGAAGCTTTCTTT. Protein: CASGQQVNTEAFF.

The gene calls are TRBV5-1 and TRBJ2-5, with 7 bases fitting TRBD1. This CDR3 is built from 14 residues. Trimming took 5 bases from V and 3 from J; bases not matched to a gene: 7. Looked up from germline, CDR1 is SGHRS and CDR2 is YFSETQ. This CDR3 reads CASRSTQGKETQYF. The CDR3 coding sequence is TGCGCCAGCAGGTCGACACAGGGGAAAGAGACCCAGTACTTC.

The V and J genes are TRBV5-5 and TRBJ1-2; D ambiguous. Trimming removed 0 bases at V and 8 bases at J, with 8 bases between. The CDR3 contains 12 residues. CDR1 and CDR2 from the germline V gene are SGHKS and YYEKEE (reference sequence). CDR3: CASSLGLWGYTF. The CDR3 DNA is TGTGCCAGCAGCTTGGGGTTGTGGGGCTACACCTTC.

The rearrangement uses TRBV6-1 and TRBJ2-7; 8 nucleotides line up with TRBD2. Germline V gene lookup returns CDR1 MNHNS and CDR2 SASEGT. V lost 2 bases and J lost 1; bases outside the gene matches: 4. The CDR3 is 15 residues long. DNA for the CDR3: TGTGCCAGCAGTGAACCCGGCGGGGGGTCCTACGAGCAGTACTTC. Protein sequence: CASSEPGGGSYEQYF.